The next 4 T cell receptor beta chains were all read from a single sample in a study of human T cells and chemical hapten exposure listed by TCRdb under 2021. The time point label, as the study defines it: patch test 1, 2 weeks after DPC sensitization. In the paper's terms, the treatment or condition label means: therapeutic diphenylcyclopropenone sensitization with weekly scalp DPC. The library was prepared using RACE. The data were produced on a NextSeq 500. TCRdb handled the public reads itself, with Q25 trimming in fastp and clone calling in MiXCR, and kept productive beta chains. Rows are unified per CDR3 protein, each entry keeping the most common DNA and genes. The table for this sample lists 75,000 to 95,000 distinct CDR3 sequences; 12% of them were counted only once. Around 3.2% of the sample is held by the ten biggest clonotypes. Sequencing was performed on whole blood, taken in connection with sensitization to the hapten diphenylcyclopropenone (DPC). The source is a woman aged 60-75 years with alopecia areata. Some clones in this sample may be carry-over from other donors' samples.

This clonotype was counted at least ten times. This chain links TRBV29-1 with TRBJ1-1, with D possibly matching TRBD1 (6 bases). The V gene's germline CDR1 is SQVTM and CDR2 ANQGSEA. The CDR3 is 12 residues long. V shed 7 bases and J shed 4 bases, with 13 bases lying between them. The CDR3 bases are TGCAGCGGTCAGGGGTTGGGCACTGAAGCTTTCTTT. Translation: CSGQGLGTEAFF.

The V gene is TRBV5-1, the J gene TRBJ2-3; the match to TRBD2 covers 7 bases. This CDR3 comprises 15 residues. Losses at the gene ends were 3 bases for V and 2 bases for J; bases not matched to a gene: 6. CDR1 is SGHRS, CDR2 YFSETQ, per germline. As DNA, the CDR3 is TGCGCCAGCAGCTCCGGGACTACCAACACAGATACGCAGTATTTT. It yields the protein CASSSGTTNTDTQYF.

This clonotype has ten or more counts. This chain connects TRBV7-3 to TRBJ2-7; TRBD1 or TRBD2 may be the D gene (7 bases each). This CDR3 is built from 15 residues. Trimming removed 5 bases from V and 2 bases from J, with 16 bases in between. CDR1 is SGHTA and CDR2 is FQGTGA in the germline V gene. CDR3 DNA sequence: TGTGCCAGCAGCCCCGGGGGGACAGCTACCTACGAGCAGTACTTC. Translated, it gives CASSPGGTATYEQYF. The whole variable domain, remainder taken from reference TRBV7-3 and TRBJ2-7, is GAGVSQTPSNKVTEKGKYVELRCDPISGHTALYWYRQSLGQGPEFLIYFQGTGAADDSGLPNDRFFAVRPEGSVSTLKIQRTERGDSAVYLCASSPGGTATYEQYFGPGTRLTVT.

This clonotype showed up just a few times. The chain combines TRBV20-1 with TRBJ1-1; D gene ambiguous. V lost 2 bases, J lost 8 bases, and 12 bases lay in between. This CDR3 spans 12 amino acids. Germline CDR1 is DFQATT and CDR2 is SNEGSKA (reference sequence). The CDR3 region is CSARWQAVEAFF. The CDR3 nucleotides are TGCAGTGCTAGATGGCAGGCGGTGGAAGCTTTCTTT.